Presented here are 27 T cell receptor beta chains from one specimen sequenced in a study of blood T cell repertoires in COVID-19. The data were produced by immunoSEQ multiplex PCR, yet TCRdb's version contains in-frame clones alone and is incomplete. Here the sample spans 150,000 to 200,000 clones, roughly 80% being singletons. Sequenced material: peripheral blood. The source is an elderly woman with acute or convalescent COVID-19.

This clone was observed a handful of times. The chain employs TRBV11-2 and TRBJ1-2; TRBD1 matches at 10 bases. Unmatched junction bases numbered 4, after V lost 2 bases and J lost 4 bases. Germline V lookup: CDR1 SGHAT, CDR2 FQNNGV. CDR3 length: 15 residues. CDR3 region: CASSLQGQGPYGYTF. CDR3 coding DNA: TGTGCCAGCAGCTTACAGGGACAGGGGCCCTATGGCTACACCTTC.

The V call is TRBV29-1, the J call TRBJ2-1; TRBD2 aligns across 8 bases. Germline V lookup: CDR1 SQVTM, CDR2 ANQGSEA. J gave up 8 bases and V 4 bases, and 13 bases lay outside the gene matches. This CDR3 spans 15 amino acids. CDR3 bases: TGCAGCGTTGTTCAATTCAGGCGGGGGGCAGATGAGCAGTTCTTC. This encodes CSVVQFRRGADEQFF.

This clone was recorded only once. The V call is TRBV2, the J call TRBJ2-1; 8 nucleotides align to TRBD2. Germline loops: CDR1 SNHLY, CDR2 FYNNEI. The CDR3 length is 16 residues. J lost 3 bases, V lost 6 bases, and 10 bases had no gene match. The CDR3 bases are TGTGCCAGCAGAAGTGTAGCGGGGTCCTACTACAATGAGCAGTTCTTC. Amino acids: CASRSVAGSYYNEQFF.

This clone showed up just a few times. The chain is built from TRBV9 and TRBJ1-2; the match to TRBD1 covers 7 bases. Germline CDR1 and CDR2: SGDLS and YYNGEE. This CDR3 is 16 amino acids long. Trimming at V came to 5 bases and at J to 3 bases, leaving 13 bases not matched to a gene. In DNA form, the CDR3 reads TGTGCCAGCAGTTCAACCCGGACAGGAGATTACTATGGCTACACCTTC. Protein sequence: CASSSTRTGDYYGYTF.

The chain carries TRBV4-1 and TRBJ1-5; 7 bases agree with TRBD1. Germline V gene lookup returns CDR1 MGHRA and CDR2 YSYEKL. The CDR3 contains 16 residues. With V trimmed by 0 bases and J by 5 bases, 7 bases remained unmatched. Here the CDR3 reads CASSQEWGQRYQPQHF. As DNA, the CDR3 is TGCGCCAGCAGCCAAGAATGGGGACAGCGGTATCAGCCCCAGCATTTT.

The CDR3 DNA is TGTGCCAGCAGACAGGACAGGGTACCCACAGATACGCAGTATTTT. It translates to CASRQDRVPTDTQYF. This chain joins TRBV6-6 and TRBJ2-3, with 8 positions matching TRBD1. Per the germline V gene, CDR1 is MNHNY and CDR2 is SVGAGI (reference sequence). This CDR3 is 15 amino acids long. V shed 6 bases and J 2 bases; nucleotides not matched to a gene: 7.

The V gene is TRBV2, the J gene TRBJ2-7, with 7 positions matching TRBD2. The J segment lost 0 bases and the V segment lost 4 bases, leaving 3 bases of the junction unmatched. This CDR3 contains 14 residues. The germline gives CDR1 SNHLY, CDR2 FYNNEI. The CDR3 region has the DNA TGTGCCAGCAGTGGGGGGACTACCTCCTACGAGCAGTACTTC. As protein: CASSGGTTSYEQYF.

The chain has TRBV7-6 and TRBJ2-4; tentatively, D is TRBD1 (5 bases). Germline CDR1 and CDR2: SGHVS and FNYEAQ. The CDR3 spans 13 residues. With 7 bases removed from V and 1 base from J, the gap between germline ends came to 8 bases. The CDR3 DNA reads as TGTGCCAGCAAGGGGCTTGCCAAAAACATTCAGTACTTC. This translates into CASKGLAKNIQYF.

V usage is TRBV6-2 or TRBV6-3 and J usage is TRBJ2-5; no clear D. The CDR3 length is 14 residues. Germline V gene data show CDR1 as MNHEY and CDR2 as SVGEGT. V was clipped by 6 bases and J by 2 bases, with 13 bases between them. CDR3 sequence: CASSPFDKQETQYF. CDR3 nucleotides: TGTGCCAGCAGCCCCTTCGACAAACAAGAGACCCAGTACTTC.

V gene TRBV7-9 combines with J gene TRBJ1-6; the D gene is possibly TRBD1 (5 bases). Looked up from germline, CDR1 is SEHNR and CDR2 is FQNEAQ (reference sequence). V lost 1 base and J 6 bases, leaving 16 bases between the germline ends. This CDR3 region has 17 residues. The DNA of the CDR3 is TGTGCCAGCAGCTTAGGCTCCCTCGGAGGGGTTAATTCACCCCTCCACTTT. It yields the protein CASSLGSLGGVNSPLHF.

V gene TRBV28 combines with J gene TRBJ1-2; D perhaps matches TRBD1 (6 bases). Germline V gene lookup returns CDR1 MDHEN and CDR2 SYDVKM. Trimming took 6 bases from V and 4 from J, leaving 15 bases between them. The CDR3 consists of 14 residues. CDR3 in DNA: TGTGCCAGCAGCTTCCTCGGACAGAGCTATGGCTACACCTTC. Residues: CASSFLGQSYGYTF.

V and J are TRBV10-3 and TRBJ1-1, with 7 positions matching TRBD1. The germline CDR1 and CDR2 sequences are ENHRY and SYGVKD. J was trimmed by 9 bases and V by 2 bases; bases with no gene match: 9. The CDR3 loop spans 14 amino acids. The CDR3 coding sequence is TGTGCCATCAGTGAGCCCCCACAGGGGAATAAAGCTTTCTTT. Encoded protein: CAISEPPQGNKAFF.

J is TRBJ2-2 and V is TRBV7-2; 8 bases map to TRBD1. The J segment lost 4 bases and the V segment lost 4 bases, leaving 5 bases of the junction unmatched. Germline CDR1 and CDR2: SGHTA and FQGNSA. The CDR3 loop spans 15 amino acids. CDR3 sequence reads: CASSSTGAGTGELFF. Written as DNA, the CDR3 is TGTGCCAGCAGCTCGACAGGGGCGGGCACCGGGGAGCTGTTTTTT.

V usage is TRBV4-2 and J usage is TRBJ2-7; D is undetermined. The germline V gene has CDR1 LGHNA and CDR2 YNFKEQ. The ends were cut back, 0 bases at V and 0 bases at J, with 9 bases in the middle. The CDR3 spans 15 residues. CDR3 DNA: TGTGCCAGCAGCCAAGATCCCATGAGCTCCTACGAGCAGTACTTC. Amino acids: CASSQDPMSSYEQYF.

The chain carries TRBV7-6 and TRBJ2-5; 10 nucleotides match TRBD2. CDR1 and CDR2 from the germline V gene are SGHVS and FNYEAQ. Trimming took 1 base from V and 4 from J; bases not matched to a gene: 6. The CDR3 runs 16 residues. CDR3 nucleotides: TGTGCCAGCAGCTTAGAGCGGGGGGGGGCCGGAGAGACCCAGTACTTC. It encodes CASSLERGGAGETQYF.

The rearrangement joins TRBV29-1 to TRBJ2-1; TRBD1 matches at 7 bases. Trimming at V came to 3 bases and at J to 3 bases, leaving 8 bases not matched to a gene. CDR3 length equals 15 residues. Germline V CDR1 and CDR2: SQVTM, ANQGSEA. The CDR3 DNA is TGCAGCGTTGAGGTTTGGGACAGTCACTACAATGAGCAGTTCTTC. This sequence encodes CSVEVWDSHYNEQFF.

This clone has ten or more counts. The chain carries TRBV6-5 and TRBJ2-5, with 7 bases identical to TRBD2. The CDR3 is 14 residues long. The V segment lost 5 bases and the J segment 5 bases; nucleotides outside the gene matches: 8. The germline V gene encodes CDR1 MNHEY and CDR2 SVGAGI. CDR3 amino acids: CASSPTSARETQYF. The CDR3 DNA follows: TGTGCCAGCAGTCCCACTAGCGCCAGGGAGACCCAGTACTTC.

The sample holds one count of this clone. The chain is built from TRBV9 and TRBJ2-1; D is perhaps TRBD1 (7 bases). Germline CDR1 is SGDLS and CDR2 is YYNGEE. The CDR3 spans 15 residues. V gave up 4 bases and J gave up 1 base, with 12 bases separating them. CDR3 sequence: CASSPAGGSYNEQFF. The CDR3 nucleotides are TGTGCCAGCAGCCCGGCAGGGGGGTCCTACAATGAGCAGTTCTTC.

This rearrangement joins TRBV7-2 to TRBJ2-3; 7 bases match TRBD2. J was trimmed by 2 bases and V by 2 bases; bases with no gene match: 4. The germline V gene has CDR1 SGHTA and CDR2 FQGNSA. This CDR3 has 15 amino acids. CDR3 DNA sequence: TGTGCCAGCAGCTTAATGAGCGGGAACACAGATACGCAGTATTTT. Protein sequence: CASSLMSGNTDTQYF.

This clone was seen a single time. The rearrangement links TRBV10-2 to TRBJ2-1, with D possibly TRBD2 on 7 matching bases. Germline V lookup: CDR1 WSHSY, CDR2 SAAADI. Trimming pared 10 bases from V and 4 bases from J, leaving 17 bases between. The CDR3 is made up of 14 amino acids. The CDR3 DNA reads TGCGCCACCAGGGAGGGGGAGGGGTACAATGAGCAGTTCTTC. This encodes CATREGEGYNEQFF.

The J gene is TRBJ2-3, the V gene TRBV5-4, with 12 bases fitting TRBD1. The CDR3 totals 16 residues. CDR1 SGHNT and CDR2 YYREEE come from the germline V gene (reference sequence). J gave up 2 bases and V 3 bases, and 4 bases lay outside the gene matches. CDR3 sequence: CASSWGQGAFTDTQYF. In DNA form, the CDR3 reads TGTGCCAGCAGCTGGGGACAGGGGGCTTTCACAGATACGCAGTATTTT. Full variable domain (rest looked up from reference TRBV5-4 and TRBJ2-3): ETGVTQSPTHLIKTRGQQVTLRCSSQSGHNTVSWYQQALGQGPQFIFQYYREEENGRGNFPPRFSGLQFPNYSSELNVNALELDDSALYLCASSWGQGAFTDTQYFGPGTRLTVL.

V is TRBV6-1 and J is TRBJ2-1, with a tentative D call TRBD2 (7 bases). Trimming shortened V by 3 bases and J by 2 bases, and 11 bases separated the two germline ends. This CDR3 comprises 15 residues. Germline lookup yields CDR1 MNHNS and CDR2 SASEGT. The CDR3 region is CASSESRGPYNEQFF. DNA for the CDR3: TGTGCCAGCAGTGAGTCGCGGGGGCCCTACAATGAGCAGTTCTTC.

The rearrangement joins TRBV5-5 to TRBJ2-5, with TRBD1 as a possible D gene (5 bases). This CDR3 comprises 14 residues. The germline V and J ends were trimmed by 4 bases and 2 bases, with 12 bases remaining between them. The V gene's germline CDR1 is SGHKS and CDR2 YYEKEE (reference sequence). The CDR3 sequence is CASSRGRTQETQYF. CDR3 DNA: TGTGCCAGCAGCCGTGGACGGACACAAGAGACCCAGTACTTC.

V gene TRBV18 combines with J gene TRBJ1-4, with D unresolved. V was trimmed by 5 bases and J by 1 base, leaving 11 bases between them. The germline gives CDR1 KGHSH, CDR2 LQKENI. This CDR3 comprises 15 residues. The CDR3 nucleotides read TGTGCCAGCTCAAAATTGTCGGGAACTAATGAAAAACTGTTTTTT. Its translation: CASSKLSGTNEKLFF.

The genes are TRBV27 and TRBJ2-3; 7 bases align to TRBD1. The CDR3 totals 14 residues. With V trimmed by 6 bases and J by 2 bases, 5 bases remained unmatched. From germline, CDR1 is MNHEY and CDR2 SMNVEV (reference sequence). CDR3 nucleotides: TGTGCCAGCAGGGACGGGACAGTCACAGATACGCAGTATTTT. Translation: CASRDGTVTDTQYF.

This clone came up once. The chain is built from TRBV10-2 and TRBJ1-6; D is uncertain. CDR3 length: 14 residues. Germline V gives CDR1 WSHSY, CDR2 SAAADI. V was cut by 2 bases and J by 10 bases, with 12 bases left in between. The CDR3 reads CASSERRVGSPLHF. Here the CDR3 DNA reads TGCGCCAGCAGTGAGCGGAGGGTCGGGTCACCCCTCCACTTT.

The chain employs TRBV7-9 and TRBJ1-2, with 8 bases matching TRBD1. Unmatched junction bases numbered 19, after V lost 5 bases and J lost 8 bases. The CDR3 is made up of 17 amino acids. CDR1 and CDR2 from the germline V gene are SEHNR and FQNEAQ (reference sequence). CDR3 amino acids: CASSPPGLGTGIGGYTF. CDR3 nucleotide sequence: TGTGCCAGCAGCCCCCCCGGTCTGGGGACAGGTATTGGCGGCTACACCTTC.